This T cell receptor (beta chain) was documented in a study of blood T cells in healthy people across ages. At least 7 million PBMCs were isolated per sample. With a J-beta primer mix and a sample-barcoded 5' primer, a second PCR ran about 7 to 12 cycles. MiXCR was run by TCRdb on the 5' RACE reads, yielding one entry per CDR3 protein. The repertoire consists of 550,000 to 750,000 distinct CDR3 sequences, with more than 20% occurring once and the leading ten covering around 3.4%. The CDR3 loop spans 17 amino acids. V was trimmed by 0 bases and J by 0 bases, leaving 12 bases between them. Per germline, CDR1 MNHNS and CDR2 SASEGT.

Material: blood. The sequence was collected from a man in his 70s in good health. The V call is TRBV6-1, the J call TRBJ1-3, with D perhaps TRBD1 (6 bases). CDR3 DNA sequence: TGTGCCAGCAGTGAAGCCATGGGGGCGAGCTCTGGAAACACCATATATTTT. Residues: CASSEAMGASSGNTIYF.